The T cell receptor (beta chain) described here comes from a study of T cells in Graves' hyperthyroidism and ophthalmopathy. About 10 ml of fresh peripheral blood supplied the PBMCs. CDR1 and CDR2 from the germline V gene are MNHEY and SVGAGI. Trimming removed 0 bases at V and 3 bases at J, with 12 bases between. This CDR3 has 16 residues. Researchers took RNA transcripts and amplified the TCR beta CDR3 regions from them. TCR CDR3 underwent first-round RT-PCR with the HTBI primer set. TCRdb independently ran MiXCR on the multiplex PCR reads; one entry per CDR3 protein. The data show fewer than 650,000 distinct CDR3 sequences, about 15% seen once.

This TCR was sampled from a woman aged 40 to 50 with Graves' hyperthyroidism. The chain combines TRBV6-5 with TRBJ2-1; D is uncertain. The sequenced sample consisted of blood. CDR3 DNA sequence: TGTGCCAGCAGTTACTCGGGTCGGGTGCGCTACAATGAGCAGTTCTTC. Translation gives CASSYSGRVRYNEQFF.